What follows are 8 T cell receptor beta chains derived from one specimen sequenced in a study of T cell responses to AZD1222 COVID-19 vaccine. This table comes from immunoSEQ multiplex PCR, and its TCRdb copy is limited to in-frame clones, with some not included. This table has 100,000 or so clones, more than 75% appearing once. Source: peripheral blood, taken on day 0 of AZD1222 vaccination. Receptors were obtained from an adult in good health.

The V and J genes are TRBV5-1 and TRBJ1-6, with a tentative D call TRBD1 (5 bases). Looked up from germline, CDR1 is SGHRS and CDR2 is YFSETQ. This CDR3 contains 17 residues. V lost 4 bases to trimming and J lost 9 bases, with 23 bases between them. The CDR3: CASSQRGPIRMGSPLHF. CDR3 sequence (DNA): TGCGCCAGCAGCCAGCGGGGACCGATCCGAATGGGTTCACCCCTCCACTTT.

This sequence joins TRBV19 and TRBJ2-2; 10 bases fit TRBD2. J lost 1 base, V lost 4 bases, and 6 bases had no gene match. There are 17 residues in the CDR3. CDR1 LNHDA and CDR2 SQIVND come from the germline V gene (reference sequence). DNA for the CDR3: TGTGCCAGTAGTAATAAGCGACTAGCGGGGAACACCGGGGAGCTGTTTTTT. The encoded protein is CASSNKRLAGNTGELFF.

The gene calls are TRBV9 and TRBJ2-2; a weak D match, TRBD2 (7 bases). This CDR3 spans 16 amino acids. CDR1 SGDLS and CDR2 YYNGEE come from the germline V gene. Trimming took 3 bases from V and 6 from J, leaving 18 bases between them. The CDR3 is CASSAPGGGSAGELFF. CDR3 DNA sequence: TGTGCCAGCAGCGCCCCGGGGGGCGGGTCCGCCGGGGAGCTGTTTTTT.

The chain has TRBV4-3 and TRBJ1-6; D is ambiguous. The V end lost 0 bases, the J end lost 10 bases, and 13 bases lay between the germline ends. The CDR3 totals 15 residues. Germline V gene sequence: CDR1 LGHNA, CDR2 YSLEER. The CDR3 here is CASSQERTELSPLHF. CDR3 coding DNA: TGCGCCAGCAGCCAAGAACGGACCGAGCTCTCACCCCTCCACTTT.

This chain links TRBV7-2 with TRBJ1-4; unclear D gene. The CDR3 contains 14 residues. Germline CDR1 is SGHTA and CDR2 is FQGNSA. V lost 1 base, J lost 3 bases, and 6 bases lay in between. CDR3 sequence reads: CASSLGRSNEKLFF. The CDR3 coding sequence is TGTGCCAGCAGCTTAGGCCGGTCTAATGAAAAACTGTTTTTT.

V is TRBV30 and J is TRBJ2-5; D is perhaps TRBD1 (5 bases). Per germline, CDR1 GTSNPN and CDR2 SVGIG (reference sequence). V dropped 4 bases and J dropped 2 bases, with 14 bases sitting between them. The CDR3 sequence is 14 residues long. Here the CDR3 reads CAWIPRGQQETQYF. CDR3 sequence (DNA): TGTGCCTGGATCCCAAGGGGCCAGCAAGAGACCCAGTACTTC.

Of note for this clone: The sample holds other DNA sequences that translate to the same CDR3. The chain links TRBV11-1 to TRBJ2-7; a weak D match, TRBD1 (6 bases). The CDR3 loop spans 12 amino acids. Germline V gene data show CDR1 as SGHAT and CDR2 as FQDESV (reference sequence). Trimming left V 6 bases short and J 3 bases short, with 9 bases between. CDR3 residues: CASSSQGYEQYF. The CDR3 DNA sequence: TGTGCCAGCAGTTCACAGGGCTACGAGCAGTACTTC.

This clone was found once. The J gene is TRBJ2-2, the V gene TRBV4-1, with D perhaps TRBD2 (7 bases). The CDR3 loop spans 16 amino acids. Deletions cut 0 bases from V and 4 bases from J, with 12 bases between. Per the germline V gene, CDR1 is MGHRA and CDR2 is YSYEKL. The CDR3 sequence is CASSQDGGGGTGELFF. The CDR3 nucleotides are TGCGCCAGCAGCCAAGATGGGGGAGGGGGCACCGGGGAGCTGTTTTTT.